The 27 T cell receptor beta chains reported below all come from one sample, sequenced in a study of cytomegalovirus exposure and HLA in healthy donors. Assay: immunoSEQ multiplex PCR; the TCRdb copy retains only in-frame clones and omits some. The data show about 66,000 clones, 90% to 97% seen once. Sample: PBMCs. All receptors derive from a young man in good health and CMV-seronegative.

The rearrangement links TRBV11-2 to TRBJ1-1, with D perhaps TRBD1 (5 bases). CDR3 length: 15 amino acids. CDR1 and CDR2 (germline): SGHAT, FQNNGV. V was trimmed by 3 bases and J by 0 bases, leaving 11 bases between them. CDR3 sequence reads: CASSFLDRLNTEAFF. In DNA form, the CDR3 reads TGTGCCAGCAGCTTTCTAGACAGACTGAACACTGAAGCTTTCTTT.

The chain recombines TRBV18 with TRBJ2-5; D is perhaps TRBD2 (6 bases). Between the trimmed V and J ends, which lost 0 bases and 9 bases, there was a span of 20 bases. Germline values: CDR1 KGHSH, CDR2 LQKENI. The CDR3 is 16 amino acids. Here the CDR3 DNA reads TGTGCCAGCTCACCACCAAACCGGGATCCCTGGGAGGCCCAGTACTTC. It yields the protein CASSPPNRDPWEAQYF.

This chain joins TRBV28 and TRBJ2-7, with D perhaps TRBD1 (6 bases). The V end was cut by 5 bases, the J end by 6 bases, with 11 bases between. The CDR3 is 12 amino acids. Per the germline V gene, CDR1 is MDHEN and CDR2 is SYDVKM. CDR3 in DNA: TGTGCCAGCAGTACAAACAGGGTCGAGCAGTACTTC. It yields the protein CASSTNRVEQYF.

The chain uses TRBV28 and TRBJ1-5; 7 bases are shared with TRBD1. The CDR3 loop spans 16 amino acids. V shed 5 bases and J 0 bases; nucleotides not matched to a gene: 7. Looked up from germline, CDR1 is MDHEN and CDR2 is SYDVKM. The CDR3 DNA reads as TGTGCCAGCAGTCGGGGGACAGCAGCTAGCAATCAGCCCCAGCATTTT. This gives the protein CASSRGTAASNQPQHF.

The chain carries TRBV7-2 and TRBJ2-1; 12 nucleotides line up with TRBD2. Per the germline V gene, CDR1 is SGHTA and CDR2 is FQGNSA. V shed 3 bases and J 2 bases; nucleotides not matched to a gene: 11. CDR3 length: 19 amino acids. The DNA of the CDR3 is TGTGCCAGCAGCTTCCGCGCGGGACTAGCGGGTCAAACCTACAATGAGCAGTTCTTC. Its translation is CASSFRAGLAGQTYNEQFF.

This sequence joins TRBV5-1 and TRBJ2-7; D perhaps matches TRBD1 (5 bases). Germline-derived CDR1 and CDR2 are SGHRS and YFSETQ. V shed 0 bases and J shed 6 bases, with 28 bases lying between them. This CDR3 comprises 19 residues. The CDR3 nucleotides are TGCGCCAGCAGCTTGGTTGTGTCCAGGGAACGGGTTGATGTGATCGAGCAGTACTTC. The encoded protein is CASSLVVSRERVDVIEQYF.

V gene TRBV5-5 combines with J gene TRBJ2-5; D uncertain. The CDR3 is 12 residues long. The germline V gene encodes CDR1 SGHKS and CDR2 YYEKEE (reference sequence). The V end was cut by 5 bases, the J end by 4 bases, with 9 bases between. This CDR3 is CASRSSRETQYF. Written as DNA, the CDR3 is TGTGCCAGCAGAAGCTCCCGAGAGACCCAGTACTTC.

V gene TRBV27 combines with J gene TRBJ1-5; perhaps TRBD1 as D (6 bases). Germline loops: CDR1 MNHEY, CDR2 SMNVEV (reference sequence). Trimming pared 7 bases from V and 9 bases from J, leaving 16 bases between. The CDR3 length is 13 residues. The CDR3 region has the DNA TGTGCCAGCAATAAACAGGGTTCTGGGCCCCAGCATTTT. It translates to CASNKQGSGPQHF.

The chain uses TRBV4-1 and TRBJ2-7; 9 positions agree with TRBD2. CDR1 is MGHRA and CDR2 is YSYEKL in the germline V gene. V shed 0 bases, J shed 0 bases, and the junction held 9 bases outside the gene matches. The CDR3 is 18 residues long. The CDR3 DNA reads TGCGCCAGCAGCCAAGACCACCTCCATAGCGGGAGCTCCTACGAGCAGTACTTC. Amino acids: CASSQDHLHSGSSYEQYF.

CDR3 nucleotides: TGTGCCAGCAGCTGGACTAGCGGGATCGGAGAGACCCAGTACTTC. Its translation: CASSWTSGIGETQYF. This chain links TRBV28 with TRBJ2-5, with 12 bases identical to TRBD2. Germline assignment: CDR1 MDHEN and CDR2 SYDVKM. The CDR3 runs 15 residues. Germline trimming cut 6 bases from V and 4 bases from J; bases unmatched to any gene: 6.

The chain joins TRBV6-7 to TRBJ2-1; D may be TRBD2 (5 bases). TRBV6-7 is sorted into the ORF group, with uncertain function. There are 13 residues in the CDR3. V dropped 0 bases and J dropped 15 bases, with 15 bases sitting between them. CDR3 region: CASSYSQTTAGFF. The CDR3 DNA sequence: TGTGCCAGCAGTTACTCTCAAACAACTGCGGGGTTCTTC.

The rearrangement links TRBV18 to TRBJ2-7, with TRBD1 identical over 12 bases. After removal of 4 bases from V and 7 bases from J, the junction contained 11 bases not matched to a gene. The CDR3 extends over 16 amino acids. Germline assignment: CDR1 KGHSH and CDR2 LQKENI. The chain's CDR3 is CASSQRTGTGGSEQYF. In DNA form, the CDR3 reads TGTGCCAGCTCACAACGTACCGGGACAGGGGGCTCTGAGCAGTACTTC.

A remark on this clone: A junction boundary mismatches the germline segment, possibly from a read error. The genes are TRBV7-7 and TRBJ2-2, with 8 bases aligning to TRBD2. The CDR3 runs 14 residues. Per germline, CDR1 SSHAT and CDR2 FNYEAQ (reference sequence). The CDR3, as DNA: TGTGCTAGCAGCTGGGGACTAGACACCGGGGAGCTGTTTTTT. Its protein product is CASSWGLDTGELFF.

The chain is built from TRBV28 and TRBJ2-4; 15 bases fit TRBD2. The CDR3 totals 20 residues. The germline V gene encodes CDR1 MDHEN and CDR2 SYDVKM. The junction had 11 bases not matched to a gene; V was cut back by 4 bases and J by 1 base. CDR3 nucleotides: TGTGCCAGCAGTTCTCCCGGACTAGCGGGAGGGCTTTGGGCCAAAAACATTCAGTACTTC. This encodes CASSSPGLAGGLWAKNIQYF.

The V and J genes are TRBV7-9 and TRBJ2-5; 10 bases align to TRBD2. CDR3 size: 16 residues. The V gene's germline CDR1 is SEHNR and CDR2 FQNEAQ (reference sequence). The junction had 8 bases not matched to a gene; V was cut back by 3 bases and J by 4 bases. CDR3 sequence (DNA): TGTGCCAGCAGCTTCTACGAGCGGGAGGGGGGAGAGACCCAGTACTTC. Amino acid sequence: CASSFYEREGGETQYF. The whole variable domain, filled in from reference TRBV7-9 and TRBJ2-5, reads DTGVSQNPRHKITKRGQNVTFRCDPISEHNRLYWYRQTLGQGPEFLTYFQNEAQLEKSRLLSDRFSAERPKGSFSTLEIQRTEQGDSAMYLCASSFYEREGGETQYFGPGTRLLVL.

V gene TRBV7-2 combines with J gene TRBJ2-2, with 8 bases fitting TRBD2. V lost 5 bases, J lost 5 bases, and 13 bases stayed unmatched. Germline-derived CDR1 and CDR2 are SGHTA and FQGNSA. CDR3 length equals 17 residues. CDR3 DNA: TGTGCCAGCAGCCCAAGACCGGGACTAGGGAGAACCGGGGAGCTGTTTTTT. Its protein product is CASSPRPGLGRTGELFF.

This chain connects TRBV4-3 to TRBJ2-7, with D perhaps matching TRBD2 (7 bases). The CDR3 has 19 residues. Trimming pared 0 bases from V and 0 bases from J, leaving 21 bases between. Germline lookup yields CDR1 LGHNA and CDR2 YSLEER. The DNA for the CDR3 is TGCGCCAGCAGCCAAGATACAGGGAGGGCTGTGGGGGGCTCCTACGAGCAGTACTTC. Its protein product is CASSQDTGRAVGGSYEQYF.

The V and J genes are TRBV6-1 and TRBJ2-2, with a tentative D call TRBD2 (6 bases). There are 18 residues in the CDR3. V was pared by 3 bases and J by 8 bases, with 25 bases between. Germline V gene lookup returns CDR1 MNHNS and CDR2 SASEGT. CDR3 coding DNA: TGTGCCAGCAGTGAGCGGCTGGCCACTAGCTCCCGAGGGGGGGAGCTGTTTTTT. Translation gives CASSERLATSSRGGELFF.

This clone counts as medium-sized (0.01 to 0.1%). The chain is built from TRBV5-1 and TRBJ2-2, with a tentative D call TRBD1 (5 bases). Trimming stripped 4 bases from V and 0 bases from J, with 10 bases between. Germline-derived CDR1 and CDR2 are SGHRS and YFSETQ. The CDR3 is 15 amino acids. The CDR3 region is CASSGAFANTGELFF. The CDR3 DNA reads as TGCGCCAGCAGCGGGGCGTTCGCGAACACCGGGGAGCTGTTTTTT.

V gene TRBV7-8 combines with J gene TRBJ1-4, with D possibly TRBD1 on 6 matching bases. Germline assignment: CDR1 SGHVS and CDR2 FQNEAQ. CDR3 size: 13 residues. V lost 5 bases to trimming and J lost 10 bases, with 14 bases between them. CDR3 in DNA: TGTGCCAGCAGCCGGCCCGGGACAATAAAACTGTTTTTT. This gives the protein CASSRPGTIKLFF.

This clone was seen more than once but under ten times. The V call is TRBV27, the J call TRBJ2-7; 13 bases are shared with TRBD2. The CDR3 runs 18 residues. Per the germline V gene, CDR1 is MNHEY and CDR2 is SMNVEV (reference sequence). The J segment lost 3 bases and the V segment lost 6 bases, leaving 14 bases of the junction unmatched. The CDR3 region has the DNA TGTGCCAGCAGCCAACACCCGGGACTAGCGGGAAGAAGCTACGAGCAGTACTTC. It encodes CASSQHPGLAGRSYEQYF.

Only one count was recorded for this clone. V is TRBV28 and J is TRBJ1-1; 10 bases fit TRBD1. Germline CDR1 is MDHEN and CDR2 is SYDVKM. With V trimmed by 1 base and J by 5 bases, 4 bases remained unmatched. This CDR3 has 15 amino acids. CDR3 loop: CASSLYGQGVTEAFF. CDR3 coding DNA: TGTGCCAGCAGTTTATATGGACAGGGGGTGACTGAAGCTTTCTTT.

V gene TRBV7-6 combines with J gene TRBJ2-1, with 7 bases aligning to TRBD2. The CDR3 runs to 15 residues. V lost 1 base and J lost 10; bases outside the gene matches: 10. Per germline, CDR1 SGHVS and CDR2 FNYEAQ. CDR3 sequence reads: CASSLVGAGEQEQFF. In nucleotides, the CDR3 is TGTGCCAGCAGCTTAGTTGGCGCGGGAGAACAGGAGCAGTTCTTC.

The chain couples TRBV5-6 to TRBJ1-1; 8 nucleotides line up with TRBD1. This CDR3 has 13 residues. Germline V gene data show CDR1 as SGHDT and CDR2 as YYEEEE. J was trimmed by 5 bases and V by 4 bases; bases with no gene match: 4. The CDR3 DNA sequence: TGTGCCAGCAGCAAAACAGGGGGGACTGAAGCTTTCTTT. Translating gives CASSKTGGTEAFF.

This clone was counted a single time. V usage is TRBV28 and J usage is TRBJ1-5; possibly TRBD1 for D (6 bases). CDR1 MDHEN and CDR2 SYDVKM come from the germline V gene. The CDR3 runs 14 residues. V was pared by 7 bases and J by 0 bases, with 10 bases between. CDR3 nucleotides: TGTGCCAGCAAGGGGGGGTATAGCAATCAGCCCCAGCATTTT. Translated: CASKGGYSNQPQHF.

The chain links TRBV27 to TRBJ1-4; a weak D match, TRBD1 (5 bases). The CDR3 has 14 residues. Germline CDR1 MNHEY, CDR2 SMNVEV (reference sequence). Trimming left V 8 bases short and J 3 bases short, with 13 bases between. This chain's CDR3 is CASARQNSNEKLFF. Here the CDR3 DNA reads TGTGCCAGCGCCCGACAGAACTCTAATGAAAAACTGTTTTTT.

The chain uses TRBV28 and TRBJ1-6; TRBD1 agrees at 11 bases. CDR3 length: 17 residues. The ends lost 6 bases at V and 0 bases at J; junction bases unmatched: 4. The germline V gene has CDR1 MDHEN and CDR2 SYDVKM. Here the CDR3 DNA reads TGTGCCAGCAGGGGGACAGGGGGTGGCTCCTATAATTCACCCCTCCACTTT. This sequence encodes CASRGTGGGSYNSPLHF.